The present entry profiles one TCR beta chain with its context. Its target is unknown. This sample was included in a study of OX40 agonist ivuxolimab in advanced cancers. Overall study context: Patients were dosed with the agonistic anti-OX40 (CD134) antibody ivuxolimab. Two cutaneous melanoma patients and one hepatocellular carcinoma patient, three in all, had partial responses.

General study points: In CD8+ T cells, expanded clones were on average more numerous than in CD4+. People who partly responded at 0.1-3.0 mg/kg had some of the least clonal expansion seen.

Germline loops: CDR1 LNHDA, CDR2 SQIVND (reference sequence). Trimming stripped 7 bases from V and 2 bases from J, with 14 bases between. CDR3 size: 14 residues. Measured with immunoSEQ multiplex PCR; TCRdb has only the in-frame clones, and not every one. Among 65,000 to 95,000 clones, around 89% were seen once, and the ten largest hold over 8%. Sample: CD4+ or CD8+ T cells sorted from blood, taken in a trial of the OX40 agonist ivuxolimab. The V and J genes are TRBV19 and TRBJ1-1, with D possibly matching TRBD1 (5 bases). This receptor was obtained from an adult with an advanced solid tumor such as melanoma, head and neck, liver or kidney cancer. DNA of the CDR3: TGTGCCAGTAAAGTGGGGCTCCTTAACACTGAAGCTTTCTTT. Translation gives CASKVGLLNTEAFF. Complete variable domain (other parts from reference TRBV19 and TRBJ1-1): DGGITQSPKYLFRKEGQNVTLSCEQNLNHDAMYWYRQDPGQGLRLIYYSQIVNDFQKGDIAEGYSVSREKKESFPLTVTSAQKNPTAFYLCASKVGLLNTEAFFGQGTRLTVV.